This TCR beta chain is from a study of T cells in Graves' hyperthyroidism and ophthalmopathy. There are 15 residues in the CDR3. V was trimmed by 1 base and J by 6 bases, leaving 10 bases between them. Using RNA transcripts as the source, TCR beta CDR3 regions were amplified. The study used the HTBI primer set for a first-round RT-PCR of the TCR CDR3. In TCRdb, the multiplex PCR reads were re-called with MiXCR into one record per CDR3 protein. The table shows about 840,000 distinct CDR3 sequences, with about 38% occurring only once. This clonotype originated in a man aged 18 to 29 with Graves' hyperthyroidism. This chain links TRBV12-3 or TRBV12-4 with TRBJ1-6; D is undetermined. Source material: blood. Here the CDR3 DNA reads TGTGCCAGCAGTTTAGGTCAGGCCCTTAATTCACCCCTCCACTTT. This codes for CASSLGQALNSPLHF.